This T cell receptor (beta chain) is drawn from a study of regulatory T cells in long-lasting Graves disease. Notes on the study in general: Rather than thyroid tissue, only peripheral blood underwent study. The small sample size may have reduced accuracy.

On this clonotype: Its antigen is not known.

Time point defined: persistent/refractory GD, antithyroid drugs over 5 years with positive TRAb. Extracted PBMC RNA gave rise to the TCR library. Combining iRepertoire HTBI primers with Arm-PCR of CDR3 regions, the authors built TCR beta libraries. A single record per CDR3 protein comes from TCRdb applying MiXCR to the multiplex PCR reads. The sample includes about 470,000 distinct CDR3 sequences, roughly 21% of them seen just once. The input for sequencing was peripheral blood mononuclear cells (PBMCs), taken when the disease was refractory, from a patient treated with antithyroid drugs. This clonotype was sampled from a female donor with Graves disease.

The CDR3 DNA reads as TGTGCCAGCACCCAGGGGGTTTCCTACGAGCAGTACTTC. Translated, it gives CASTQGVSYEQYF. The chain carries TRBV28 and TRBJ2-7, with 7 bases aligning to TRBD1. The CDR3 extends over 13 amino acids. V lost 7 bases and J lost 1; bases outside the gene matches: 4. Germline CDR1 reads MDHEN; CDR2 reads SYDVKM.